This T cell receptor (beta chain) was captured by sequencing in a study of T-cell memory formation after mild COVID-19. Whole-study context: Each donor largely had its own TCR clusters.

Trimming shortened V by 6 bases and J by 5 bases, and 14 bases separated the two germline ends. CDR1 MNHEY and CDR2 SMNVEV come from the germline V gene (reference sequence). This CDR3 region has 14 residues. This clonotype was observed a handful of times. One entry per CDR3 protein results from TCRdb running MiXCR on the 5' RACE reads. The table shows 200,000 to 300,000 distinct CDR3 sequences, with 16% occurring only once. The rearrangement links TRBV27 to TRBJ2-1, with D perhaps being TRBD1 or TRBD2 (5 bases each). This clonotype originated in a man between 18 and 35 years old who had mild COVID-19 (a few samples of this study predate the infection). Cell type and time point are not known. The material sequenced was PBMCs or a T cell subset sorted from them (not recorded which). In nucleotides, the CDR3 is TGTGCCAGCAGGACGGGACGGAGTAACAATGAGCAGTTCTTC. This translates into CASRTGRSNNEQFF.